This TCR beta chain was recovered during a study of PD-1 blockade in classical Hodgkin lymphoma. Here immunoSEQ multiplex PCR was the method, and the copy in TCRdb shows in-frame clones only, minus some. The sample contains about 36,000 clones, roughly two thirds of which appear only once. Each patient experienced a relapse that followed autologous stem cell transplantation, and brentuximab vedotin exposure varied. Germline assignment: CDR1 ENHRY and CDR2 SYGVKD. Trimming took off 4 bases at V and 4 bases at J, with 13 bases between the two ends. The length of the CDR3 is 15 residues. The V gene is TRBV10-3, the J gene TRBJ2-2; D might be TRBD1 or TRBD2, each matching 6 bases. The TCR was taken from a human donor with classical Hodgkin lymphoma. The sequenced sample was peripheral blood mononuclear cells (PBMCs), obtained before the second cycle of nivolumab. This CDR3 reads CAISGTGRTTGELFF. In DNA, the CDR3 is TGTGCCATCAGTGGCACAGGGAGGACCACCGGGGAGCTGTTTTTT.